The next 3 T cell receptor beta chains were all read from a single sample in a study of cytomegalovirus exposure and HLA in healthy donors. In the PCR, 60 Vbeta and 13 Jbeta primers were used. Data came from immunoSEQ multiplex PCR; TCRdb stores just in-frame clones and leaves some out. Among 55,000 to 80,000 clones listed, 60% to 80% were seen once. The source material was PBMCs. These receptor sequences come from a woman aged 40 to 55 in good health and CMV-seropositive.

This chain links TRBV2 with TRBJ2-7; D not certain. This CDR3 has 12 amino acids. Trimming removed 3 bases at V and 3 bases at J, with 6 bases between. Germline V lookup: CDR1 SNHLY, CDR2 FYNNEI. CDR3 sequence reads: CASSDFNYEQYF. The CDR3, as DNA: TGTGCCAGCAGTGATTTCAACTACGAGCAGTACTTC.

DNA for the CDR3: TGTGCCAGCAGCCCGGACAGGGGCCCGGCTTCTAACTATGGCTACACCTTC. This encodes CASSPDRGPASNYGYTF. The chain combines TRBV5-6 with TRBJ1-2; TRBD1 aligns across 9 bases. The germline gives CDR1 SGHDT, CDR2 YYEEEE. Trimming at V came to 4 bases and at J to 0 bases, leaving 10 bases not matched to a gene. This CDR3 has 17 amino acids.

The V gene is TRBV7-9, the J gene TRBJ2-5; 7 bases agree with TRBD1. J was trimmed by 4 bases and V by 4 bases; bases with no gene match: 6. The CDR3 contains 14 residues. Per the germline V gene, CDR1 is SEHNR and CDR2 is FQNEAQ (reference sequence). The CDR3 loop is CASSSYRGSETQYF. CDR3 sequence (DNA): TGTGCCAGCAGCTCGTACAGGGGTTCAGAGACCCAGTACTTC.